This passage covers 30 T cell receptor beta chains from one sample sequenced in a study of blood T cell repertoires in COVID-19 (dated by TCRdb to 2020 to 2022). Libraries were constructed by the immunoSEQ multiplex PCR assay. What TCRdb holds here is the immuneACCESS table cut down to in-frame rearrangements. Part of the clones is not present; checked against another copy, under half of the missing clones reflect an unresolved V gene, and the others are unexplained. For this sample there are about 78,000 clones; 60% to 85% appear just once. The ten most abundant clones make up 9.9% of the sample. Sequenced input: peripheral blood. These receptor sequences come from a human donor in a cohort sampled during active COVID-19.

This sequence joins TRBV4-1 and TRBJ2-7; TRBD1 matches 8 bases. Trimming removed 0 bases from V and 4 bases from J; junction bases left unmatched: 11. Germline V CDR1 and CDR2: MGHRA, YSYEKL. There are 17 residues in the CDR3. CDR3 region: CASSQERVETGAYEQYF. In DNA form, the CDR3 reads TGCGCCAGCAGCCAAGAAAGGGTCGAGACAGGGGCTTACGAGCAGTACTTC.

The chain employs TRBV15 and TRBJ2-7; maybe TRBD1 (5 bases). Trimming left V 1 base short and J 4 bases short, with 8 bases between. The CDR3 has 13 amino acids. Germline-derived CDR1 and CDR2 are LNHNV and YYDKDF (reference sequence). CDR3 region: CATSRGQLYEQYF. In nucleotides, the CDR3 is TGTGCCACCAGCAGAGGACAGTTATACGAGCAGTACTTC. Combining the CDR3 with reference TRBV15 and TRBJ2-7 gives the whole variable domain DAMVIQNPRYQVTQFGKPVTLSCSQTLNHNVMYWYQQKSSQAPKLLFHYYDKDFNNEADTPDNFQSRRPNTSFCFLDIRSPGLGDTAMYLCATSRGQLYEQYFGPGTRLTVT.

The gene calls are TRBV10-3 and TRBJ1-5; 8 bases map to TRBD1. The CDR3 sequence is 14 residues long. Germline-derived CDR1 and CDR2 are ENHRY and SYGVKD. Unmatched junction bases numbered 6, after V lost 4 bases and J lost 7 bases. CDR3 protein: CAISVTGGGQPQHF. The DNA for the CDR3 is TGTGCCATCAGTGTAACAGGGGGGGGACAGCCCCAGCATTTT.

The rearrangement links TRBV9 to TRBJ2-3, with TRBD1 matching 8 bases. Germline loops: CDR1 SGDLS, CDR2 YYNGEE. This CDR3 spans 16 amino acids. The ends lost 4 bases at V and 0 bases at J; junction bases unmatched: 7. The chain's CDR3 is CASSTRQGSSTDTQYF. The CDR3 DNA reads TGTGCCAGCAGCACAAGACAGGGGTCTAGCACAGATACGCAGTATTTT.

The V and J genes are TRBV19 and TRBJ2-3, with a possible D match to TRBD2 (6 bases). Looked up from germline, CDR1 is LNHDA and CDR2 is SQIVND (reference sequence). Trimming took 6 bases from V and 4 from J, leaving 11 bases between them. The CDR3 runs to 13 residues. CDR3 loop: CASSVRGADTQYF. For the CDR3, the DNA is TGTGCCAGTAGCGTGCGGGGCGCAGATACGCAGTATTTT.

The V and J genes are TRBV6-6 and TRBJ2-2, with D possibly TRBD2 on 6 matching bases. This CDR3 region has 13 residues. CDR1 is MNHNY, CDR2 SVGAGI, per germline (reference sequence). The V end lost 2 bases, the J end lost 9 bases, and 10 bases lay between the germline ends. The CDR3 DNA is TGTGCCAGCAGTTACGGCGGGGTCTGGGAGCTGTTTTTT. Its protein product is CASSYGGVWELFF.

The V call is TRBV4-2, the J call TRBJ2-5; no reliable D call. Germline loops: CDR1 LGHNA, CDR2 YNFKEQ. V was clipped by 3 bases and J by 0 bases, with 11 bases between them. CDR3 size: 15 residues. The CDR3 coding sequence is TGTGCCAGCAGCCACCGAGCGTTGTACCAAGAGACCCAGTACTTC. Protein: CASSHRALYQETQYF.

This clone showed up just a few times. V is TRBV7-9 and J is TRBJ2-6; D possibly corresponds to TRBD1 (6 bases). Germline-derived CDR1 and CDR2 are SEHNR and FQNEAQ (reference sequence). The germline V and J ends were trimmed by 7 bases and 3 bases, with 10 bases remaining between them. CDR3 length: 14 residues. The CDR3 DNA is TGTGCCAGCAACAGGGATTTTGGGGCCAACGTCCTGACTTTC. This translates into CASNRDFGANVLTF.

In this sample, this clone turned up a few times. The genes are TRBV7-2 and TRBJ1-3, with D perhaps matching TRBD1 (6 bases). The germline CDR1 and CDR2 sequences are SGHTA and FQGNSA. CDR3 length: 19 residues. Trimming left V 2 bases short and J 0 bases short, with 20 bases between. DNA for the CDR3: TGTGCCAGCAGCTTAACTGGCCGGGTTGGGGGCTTCTCTGGAAACACCATATATTTT. It codes for CASSLTGRVGGFSGNTIYF.

This rearrangement joins TRBV5-4 to TRBJ2-6; D is ambiguous. This CDR3 region has 15 residues. Trimming cost V 3 bases and J 0 bases, with 7 bases left between them. CDR1 SGHNT and CDR2 YYREEE come from the germline V gene (reference sequence). The CDR3 here is CASSYAISGANVLTF. The CDR3 DNA is TGTGCCAGCAGCTACGCTATCTCTGGGGCCAACGTCCTGACTTTC.

The J gene is TRBJ1-4, the V gene TRBV11-2; no definite D call. Germline-derived CDR1 and CDR2 are SGHAT and FQNNGV. The CDR3 is 15 amino acids. Trimming took off 8 bases at V and 0 bases at J, with 13 bases between the two ends. CDR3 residues: CASRRGRATNEKLFF. The DNA for the CDR3 is TGTGCCAGCCGACGGGGAAGAGCAACTAATGAAAAACTGTTTTTT.

The chain is built from TRBV30 and TRBJ1-2; 9 bases agree with TRBD1. V gave up 5 bases and J gave up 8 bases; unmatched junction bases: 9. The CDR3 spans 13 residues. Germline V gene lookup returns CDR1 GTSNPN and CDR2 SVGIG (reference sequence). DNA for the CDR3: TGTGCCTGGGCGCCGGGACAGGGAAGAGGCTACACCTTC. This gives the protein CAWAPGQGRGYTF.

The V call is TRBV30, the J call TRBJ2-7; 9 bases agree with TRBD1. The length of the CDR3 is 14 residues. Germline V gives CDR1 GTSNPN, CDR2 SVGIG (reference sequence). J gave up 5 bases and V 5 bases, and 10 bases lay outside the gene matches. The DNA of the CDR3 is TGTGCCTGGGGGGCCGGGACAGGGTACCACGAGCAGTACTTC. This codes for CAWGAGTGYHEQYF.

The rearrangement uses TRBV3-1 (or the pseudogene TRBV3-2) and TRBJ2-5; D unresolved. The germline V and J ends were trimmed by 2 bases and 5 bases, with 3 bases remaining between them. There are 11 residues in the CDR3. The germline gives CDR1 LGHDT, CDR2 YNNKEL (reference sequence). CDR3 in DNA: TGTGCCAGCAGCCAATATGAGACCCAGTACTTC. Its protein is CASSQYETQYF.

This clone was picked up one time. This sequence joins TRBV2 and TRBJ2-5; 10 bases align to TRBD2. The CDR3 covers 15 residues. V dropped 5 bases and J dropped 4; count of bases not matched to a gene: 7. The V gene's germline CDR1 is SNHLY and CDR2 FYNNEI. The CDR3 nucleotides are TGTGCCAGCAGTTCTGTAGCGGGGGGCGGAGAGACCCAGTACTTC. As protein: CASSSVAGGGETQYF.

The chain combines TRBV30 with TRBJ2-7; 9 bases are a match to TRBD1. Per the germline V gene, CDR1 is GTSNPN and CDR2 is SVGIG (reference sequence). This CDR3 has 14 residues. V gave up 3 bases and J gave up 6 bases; unmatched junction bases: 9. CDR3 coding DNA: TGTGCCTGGAGAGCCTCCGGGACAGGGTCCGAGCAGTACTTC. Translated: CAWRASGTGSEQYF.

The V gene is TRBV7-3, the J gene TRBJ1-1; D is undetermined. Germline-derived CDR1 and CDR2 are SGHTA and FQGTGA. V lost 5 bases and J lost 7, with 14 bases in between. The CDR3 contains 13 residues. In DNA, the CDR3 is TGTGCCAGCAGCCTCGGAGGGAGAGGTGAAGCTTTCTTT. Protein sequence: CASSLGGRGEAFF. The variable domain in full, completed from reference TRBV7-3 and TRBJ1-1, reads GAGVSQTPSNKVTEKGKYVELRCDPISGHTALYWYRQSLGQGPEFLIYFQGTGAADDSGLPNDRFFAVRPEGSVSTLKIQRTERGDSAVYLCASSLGGRGEAFFGQGTRLTVV.

The chain uses TRBV5-1 and TRBJ2-6; D is possibly TRBD2 (6 bases). CDR1 SGHRS and CDR2 YFSETQ come from the germline V gene. The V gene lost 4 bases and the J gene lost 0 bases, with 11 bases spanning the gap. The CDR3 totals 16 residues. The CDR3 sequence: CASSRDFSSGANVLTF. CDR3 DNA: TGCGCCAGCAGCCGGGACTTCAGCTCTGGGGCCAACGTCCTGACTTTC.

This chain links TRBV3-1 (or the pseudogene TRBV3-2) with TRBJ2-5; 10 bases align to TRBD2. Germline V gene data show CDR1 as LGHDT and CDR2 as YNNKEL (reference sequence). The CDR3 extends over 15 amino acids. J lost 5 bases, V lost 3 bases, and 6 bases had no gene match. The CDR3 DNA is TGTGCCAGCAGCCAGTACAGCGGGGGGGTTGAGACCCAGTACTTC. The encoded protein is CASSQYSGGVETQYF.

V is TRBV7-2 and J is TRBJ2-5; the D gene is possibly TRBD2 (6 bases). V lost 5 bases, J lost 5 bases, and 18 bases lay in between. Germline V gene sequence: CDR1 SGHTA, CDR2 FQGNSA. The CDR3 consists of 15 residues. CDR3 residues: CASSTLATGRETQYF. The CDR3 DNA sequence: TGTGCCAGCAGCACACTAGCAACTGGGAGGGAGACCCAGTACTTC.

In DNA form, the CDR3 reads TGCGCCAGCAGTGCGGCTAGCGGGGGGGCAGATACGCAGTATTTT. Residues: CASSAASGGADTQYF. The chain carries TRBV10-1 and TRBJ2-3, with 12 nucleotides matching TRBD2. This CDR3 comprises 15 residues. Per germline, CDR1 WNHNN and CDR2 SYGVQD (reference sequence). The J segment lost 4 bases and the V segment lost 4 bases, leaving 3 bases of the junction unmatched.

The V call is TRBV5-1, the J call TRBJ1-4; no clear D. The CDR3 sequence is 17 residues long. The germline V and J ends were trimmed by 1 base and 0 bases, with 13 bases remaining between them. Germline V gene sequence: CDR1 SGHRS, CDR2 YFSETQ. The CDR3 is CASSLFTGSPTNEKLFF. In DNA, the CDR3 is TGCGCCAGCAGCTTGTTTACGGGGTCCCCAACTAATGAAAAACTGTTTTTT.

This chain's CDR3 is CASSLVGQSSGNTIYF. In DNA form, the CDR3 reads TGTGCCAGCAGCTTGGTCGGACAGAGCTCTGGAAACACCATATATTTT. The chain uses TRBV5-6 and TRBJ1-3; D possibly corresponds to TRBD1 (6 bases). The V and J ends lost 0 bases and 0 bases respectively, with 10 bases between them. CDR1 is SGHDT and CDR2 is YYEEEE in the germline V gene. CDR3 size: 16 residues.

This chain connects TRBV11-3 to TRBJ1-1; 7 positions agree with TRBD1. Germline values: CDR1 SGHNT, CDR2 YENEEA. The trim removed 8 bases at V and 6 bases at J, leaving 12 bases unmatched. The CDR3 is 14 residues long. In DNA form, the CDR3 reads TGTGCCAGCGCCAGCCGAAGACAGGGTCCTGAAGCTTTCTTT. Translating gives CASASRRQGPEAFF.

The chain uses TRBV5-1 and TRBJ1-2; 9 positions agree with TRBD1. The CDR3 is made up of 15 amino acids. The germline V gene encodes CDR1 SGHRS and CDR2 YFSETQ. J lost 4 bases, V lost 0 bases, and 4 bases had no gene match. CDR3 region: CASSLEQGAGYGYTF. Here the CDR3 DNA reads TGCGCCAGCAGCTTGGAACAGGGGGCCGGCTATGGCTACACCTTC. Combining the CDR3 with reference TRBV5-1 and TRBJ1-2 gives the whole variable domain KAGVTQTPRYLIKTRGQQVTLSCSPISGHRSVSWYQQTPGQGLQFLFEYFSETQRNKGNFPGRFSGRQFSNSRSEMNVSTLELGDSALYLCASSLEQGAGYGYTFGSGTRLTVV.

In its sample, this clone was seen once. The chain carries TRBV5-1 and TRBJ2-1, with D perhaps matching TRBD2 (6 bases). Germline-derived CDR1 and CDR2 are SGHRS and YFSETQ. The CDR3 is 16 amino acids. V was pared by 0 bases and J by 4 bases, with 14 bases between. CDR3 in DNA: TGCGCCAGCAGCTTGGGGGCAGCGGGTAGTTACAATGAGCAGTTCTTC. This sequence encodes CASSLGAAGSYNEQFF.

J is TRBJ2-2 and V is TRBV6-6; 9 bases are a match to TRBD2. CDR1 and CDR2 (germline): MNHNY, SVGAGI (reference sequence). CDR3 length: 16 residues. Germline trimming cut 6 bases from V and 1 base from J; bases unmatched to any gene: 6. CDR3 protein: CASSPTAGGNTGELFF. CDR3 sequence (DNA): TGTGCCAGCAGCCCTACAGCGGGGGGGAACACCGGGGAGCTGTTTTTT.

CDR3 in amino acids: CASSAGDSNQPQHF. The CDR3 DNA reads as TGTGCCAGCAGCGCAGGGGATAGCAATCAGCCCCAGCATTTT. The rearrangement joins TRBV9 to TRBJ1-5; the D gene is possibly TRBD1 (6 bases). V was trimmed by 3 bases and J by 0 bases, leaving 7 bases between them. The CDR3 runs 14 residues. Per germline, CDR1 SGDLS and CDR2 YYNGEE.

This clone was counted once. J is TRBJ2-1 and V is TRBV5-1, with D maybe TRBD1 (5 bases). CDR3 length: 16 residues. V lost 0 bases to trimming and J lost 7 bases, with 17 bases between them. From germline, CDR1 is SGHRS and CDR2 YFSETQ. This CDR3 is CASSLALAGKGNEQFF. The CDR3 bases are TGCGCCAGCAGCTTGGCTCTGGCCGGTAAGGGGAATGAGCAGTTCTTC.

The V gene is TRBV6-5, the J gene TRBJ2-1, with 7 bases that match TRBD1. The CDR3 sequence is 13 residues long. Germline V gene lookup returns CDR1 MNHEY and CDR2 SVGAGI. J gave up 7 bases and V 8 bases, and 8 bases lay outside the gene matches. CDR3 residues: CASEEGARNEQFF. In DNA, the CDR3 is TGTGCCAGCGAAGAGGGGGCGCGGAATGAGCAGTTCTTC.